The clone carrying this T cell receptor (beta chain) was counted a few times. Its antigen remains unidentified. The data belong to a study of T cell repertoires in cytomegalovirus infection. One entry per CDR3 protein, called by TCRdb with MiXCR from the reads. The sample lists roughly 700,000 distinct CDR3 sequences, around 35% occurring once. This CDR3 is 13 amino acids long. Germline loops: CDR1 DFQATT, CDR2 SNEGSKA (reference sequence). V and J are TRBV20-1 and TRBJ2-3; 12 bases align to TRBD1. The sequence was obtained from a human donor in good health (CMV status not recorded). Some clones in this sample may be carry-over from other donors' samples. The sample was cultured PBMCs, taken from culture after CMV antigen stimulation. CDR3: CTAGQGASDTQYF. CDR3 sequence (DNA): TGCACTGCGGGACAGGGGGCGTCAGATACGCAGTATTTT.